These 13 T cell receptor beta chains came from one sample sequenced in a study of shared clonotypes between healthy human individuals. Only in-frame clones appear in the TCRdb table, and some are missing; sequencing was by immunoSEQ multiplex PCR. The sample yields 2 million to 2.5 million clones, 85% to 95% seen once. The sequencing input was naive CD4+ T cells from PBMCs. Subset meaning: CD45RA+ positively selected. Every receptor here comes from a man between 18 and 29 years old in good health. Some clones in this sample may be carry-over from other donors' samples.

In DNA form, the CDR3 reads TGTGCCAGCAGTTCGGTAGCGAGGTACAATGAGCAGTTCTTC. It yields the protein CASSSVARYNEQFF. The gene calls are TRBV28 and TRBJ2-1; D perhaps matches TRBD2 (5 bases). Germline CDR1 is MDHEN and CDR2 is SYDVKM. The CDR3 is 14 residues long. Trimming left V 4 bases short and J 4 bases short, with 11 bases between.

V gene TRBV28 combines with J gene TRBJ1-4; D is ambiguous. This CDR3 is 12 amino acids long. CDR1 and CDR2 from the germline V gene are MDHEN and SYDVKM. The ends were cut back, 6 bases at V and 8 bases at J, with 10 bases in the middle. This CDR3 is CASSKAGEKLFF. In nucleotides, the CDR3 is TGTGCCAGCAGCAAGGCGGGGGAAAAACTGTTTTTT.

This sequence joins TRBV9 and TRBJ2-6; unclear D gene. Per germline, CDR1 SGDLS and CDR2 YYNGEE. V was trimmed by 1 base and J by 2 bases, leaving 10 bases between them. This CDR3 comprises 16 residues. The CDR3 reads CASSVMFGPGANVLTF. The DNA for the CDR3 is TGTGCCAGCAGCGTAATGTTCGGCCCTGGGGCCAACGTCCTGACTTTC.

The chain is built from TRBV28 and TRBJ1-2; D is undetermined. The V gene lost 2 bases and the J gene lost 8 bases, with 9 bases spanning the gap. Per germline, CDR1 MDHEN and CDR2 SYDVKM. CDR3 length: 12 residues. CDR3: CASSLLGKGYTF. CDR3 bases: TGTGCCAGCAGTTTACTTGGAAAGGGCTACACCTTC.

The gene calls are TRBV6-1 and TRBJ2-7, with 9 bases fitting TRBD1. The V gene end was trimmed by 2 bases and the J gene end by 6 bases; junction bases not matched to a gene: 5. Germline values: CDR1 MNHNS, CDR2 SASEGT. There are 14 residues in the CDR3. The CDR3 bases are TGTGCCAGCAGTGAAACGGGACAGGGTGGCGAGCAGTACTTC. Its protein is CASSETGQGGEQYF.

The V call is TRBV28, the J call TRBJ1-5; D perhaps matches TRBD1 (6 bases). The V end was cut by 11 bases, the J end by 7 bases, with 24 bases between. The CDR3 runs to 15 residues. In germline, CDR1 is MDHEN, CDR2 SYDVKM. In nucleotides, the CDR3 is TGTGCCCGCGGGCCCGGGGGGGGCGGGGCGCAGCCCCAGCATTTT. This codes for CARGPGGGGAQPQHF.

The chain employs TRBV7-3 and TRBJ1-1; D remains unclear. Germline loops: CDR1 SGHTA, CDR2 FQGTGA. The length of the CDR3 is 15 residues. V was shortened by 1 base and J by 1 base, with 10 bases between the two germline ends. The CDR3 bases are TGTGCCAGCAGCTTAATGGCGACGGCGAACACTGAAGCTTTCTTT. Translating gives CASSLMATANTEAFF.

This clone was detected only a few times. The rearrangement joins TRBV9 to TRBJ2-6; D gene ambiguous. Trimming cost V 4 bases and J 2 bases, with 7 bases left between them. Per the germline V gene, CDR1 is SGDLS and CDR2 is YYNGEE. The CDR3 sequence is 14 residues long. CDR3 region: CASSRAAGANVLTF. The CDR3 DNA follows: TGTGCCAGCAGCAGGGCCGCTGGGGCCAACGTCCTGACTTTC.

This clone was counted a single time. The J gene is TRBJ2-1, the V gene TRBV11-3, with TRBD2 identical over 9 bases. V was pared by 6 bases and J by 4 bases, with 10 bases of the junction left unmatched. CDR1 is SGHNT, CDR2 YENEEA, per germline. The CDR3 has 16 residues. CDR3 amino acids: CASSSNGLAMYNEQFF. The DNA of the CDR3 is TGTGCCAGCAGTTCAAACGGACTAGCGATGTACAATGAGCAGTTCTTC.

The V gene is TRBV6-5, the J gene TRBJ2-2; TRBD2 is a possible D gene (6 bases). This CDR3 contains 15 residues. V lost 5 bases and J 8 bases, leaving 18 bases between the germline ends. CDR1 MNHEY and CDR2 SVGAGI come from the germline V gene. CDR3 sequence reads: CASSPRGGLAGELFF. CDR3 nucleotide sequence: TGTGCCAGCAGTCCACGTGGAGGGCTAGCGGGGGAGCTGTTTTTT.

The chain couples TRBV7-8 to TRBJ2-7; no definite D call. This CDR3 comprises 16 residues. The V end was cut by 5 bases, the J end by 0 bases, with 17 bases between. Germline V CDR1 and CDR2: SGHVS, FQNEAQ. CDR3: CASSRARTPISYEQYF. In nucleotides, the CDR3 is TGTGCCAGCAGCAGGGCCCGGACGCCCATCTCCTACGAGCAGTACTTC. Using reference TRBV7-8 and TRBJ2-7 for the parts outside the CDR3, the full variable domain is GAGVSQSPRYKVAKRGQDVALRCDPISGHVSLFWYQQALGQGPEFLTYFQNEAQLDKSGLPSDRFFAERPEGSVSTLKIQRTQQEDSAVYLCASSRARTPISYEQYFGPGTRLTVT.

This chain uses TRBV11-2 with TRBJ2-2; 11 bases agree with TRBD1. V trimming: 5 bases; J trimming: 6 bases; junction bases outside the gene matches: 17. The germline V gene encodes CDR1 SGHAT and CDR2 FQNNGV. The CDR3 runs 19 residues. The CDR3 sequence: CASSPRGQGVPTASGELFF. Written as DNA, the CDR3 is TGTGCCAGCAGCCCCAGGGGACAGGGGGTCCCGACGGCGTCCGGGGAGCTGTTTTTT.

This clone was seen more than once but under ten times. The gene calls are TRBV5-1 and TRBJ1-1, with TRBD1 matching 7 bases. After removal of 4 bases from V and 2 bases from J, the junction contained 5 bases not matched to a gene. CDR1 is SGHRS and CDR2 is YFSETQ in the germline V gene. This CDR3 contains 14 residues. The CDR3 region has the DNA TGCGCCAGCAGCAAAGGGACAGCCAACACTGAAGCTTTCTTT. Its translation is CASSKGTANTEAFF.